The 27 T cell receptor beta chains below come from one sample, sequenced in a study of blood T cell repertoires in COVID-19. Profiled with immunoSEQ multiplex PCR; TCRdb holds only in-frame clones, not every one. Of approximately 200,000 clones in the sample, roughly three quarters were seen once. Sequencing was performed on peripheral blood. The receptors derive from a woman aged 80 or older with COVID-19, enrolled during active disease.

The chain recombines TRBV9 with TRBJ1-2; TRBD1 matches 9 bases. Trimming at V came to 3 bases and at J to 0 bases, leaving 9 bases not matched to a gene. CDR3 length equals 17 residues. CDR1 is SGDLS and CDR2 is YYNGEE in the germline V gene. CDR3 sequence (DNA): TGTGCCAGCAGCGAGGACCCCTGGACAGGGGCTAACTATGGCTACACCTTC. Encoded protein: CASSEDPWTGANYGYTF.

V usage is TRBV6-2 or TRBV6-3 and J usage is TRBJ2-7; possible D gene TRBD1, 5 bases. The CDR3 spans 12 residues. V gave up 6 bases and J gave up 4 bases, with 10 bases separating them. Germline V gene data show CDR1 as MNHEY and CDR2 as SVGEGT. CDR3 region: CASSLNRYEQYF. CDR3 DNA sequence: TGTGCCAGCAGCCTCAACAGGTACGAGCAGTACTTC.

J is TRBJ2-5 and V is TRBV10-3, with 12 positions matching TRBD2. Losses at the gene ends were 2 bases for V and 5 bases for J; bases not matched to a gene: 3. Per the germline V gene, CDR1 is ENHRY and CDR2 is SYGVKD. The CDR3 has 15 amino acids. This chain's CDR3 is CAISEGLAGYETQYF. The CDR3 nucleotides read TGTGCCATCAGTGAGGGACTAGCGGGATACGAGACCCAGTACTTC.

The chain joins TRBV9 to TRBJ2-1, with D possibly matching TRBD2 (5 bases). Trimming took off 4 bases at V and 8 bases at J, with 19 bases between the two ends. CDR1 and CDR2 from the germline V gene are SGDLS and YYNGEE. The CDR3 has 15 residues. The CDR3 DNA follows: TGTGCCAGCAGCAAACTAGGTGGATCCCAACATGAGCAGTTCTTC. As protein: CASSKLGGSQHEQFF.

The CDR3 spells CASSLGGTVTNYGYTF. The CDR3 DNA is TGTGCCAGCAGCTTGGGTGGGACAGTGACTAACTATGGCTACACCTTC. V usage is TRBV5-4 and J usage is TRBJ1-2; 7 nucleotides align to TRBD1. The V segment lost 0 bases and the J segment 0 bases; nucleotides outside the gene matches: 5. The CDR3 sequence is 16 residues long. Germline lookup yields CDR1 SGHNT and CDR2 YYREEE (reference sequence).

This chain connects TRBV19 to TRBJ2-1, with 8 bases identical to TRBD1. Germline V lookup: CDR1 LNHDA, CDR2 SQIVND (reference sequence). This CDR3 contains 13 residues. With V trimmed by 10 bases and J by 2 bases, 4 bases remained unmatched. CDR3 amino acids: CATQTGAYNEQFF. The CDR3 coding sequence is TGTGCCACCCAGACAGGGGCCTACAATGAGCAGTTCTTC.

V is TRBV12-3 or TRBV12-4 and J is TRBJ2-7; TRBD1 matches 7 bases. V lost 5 bases, J lost 3 bases, and 4 bases stayed unmatched. The CDR3 extends over 13 amino acids. The CDR3 region has the DNA TGTGCCAGCAGTCCCTCAGGGGGCTACGAGCAGTACTTC. Residues: CASSPSGGYEQYF.

This clone was found a few times. This chain joins TRBV27 and TRBJ1-4, with D possibly matching TRBD1 (5 bases). Germline CDR1 and CDR2: MNHEY and SMNVEV (reference sequence). With 2 bases removed from V and 7 bases from J, the gap between germline ends came to 14 bases. The CDR3 totals 15 residues. Here the CDR3 DNA reads TGTGCCAGCAGTTTACGTCGCAGGGTCGGTGAAAAACTGTTTTTT. It specifies CASSLRRRVGEKLFF.

This chain links TRBV19 with TRBJ1-2; 10 bases are shared with TRBD1. The V gene end was trimmed by 5 bases and the J gene end by 8 bases; junction bases not matched to a gene: 8. This CDR3 comprises 14 residues. CDR1 LNHDA and CDR2 SQIVND come from the germline V gene (reference sequence). The CDR3 here is CASSAGQGTGGYTF. The DNA of the CDR3 is TGTGCCAGTAGTGCGGGACAGGGGACGGGCGGCTACACCTTC.

The genes are TRBV11-1 and TRBJ2-1; tentatively, D is TRBD1 (5 bases). This CDR3 contains 15 residues. V gave up 1 base and J gave up 6 bases, with 13 bases separating them. Looked up from germline, CDR1 is SGHAT and CDR2 is FQDESV (reference sequence). The DNA for the CDR3 is TGTGCCAGCAGCTTAGGTAGGGGCCCGGCCAATGAGCAGTTCTTC. Encoded protein: CASSLGRGPANEQFF.

The chain has TRBV21-1 and TRBJ2-7; the table's D gene call, TRBD1, was not cross checked with the DNA. TRBV21-1 is a recognized pseudogene. CDR3 length equals 14 residues. CDR3 in amino acids: CASSKGNRVYEQYF. The CDR3 DNA reads as TGTGCCAGCAGCAAAGGGAACAGGGTGTACGAGCAGTACTTC.

The CDR3 sequence: CASRPRVRTDTQYF. The CDR3 bases are TGTGCCAGCAGGCCGAGAGTCCGCACAGATACGCAGTATTTT. The J gene is TRBJ2-3, the V gene TRBV2; D ambiguous. From germline, CDR1 is SNHLY and CDR2 FYNNEI. Between the trimmed V and J ends, which lost 6 bases and 1 base, there was a span of 11 bases. The CDR3 extends over 14 amino acids.

This clone has just one count. The chain recombines TRBV6-2 or TRBV6-3 with TRBJ1-5, with a possible D match to TRBD1 (6 bases). Trimming pared 2 bases from V and 5 bases from J, leaving 13 bases between. CDR1 and CDR2 from the germline V gene are MNHEY and SVGEGT. CDR3 length: 15 residues. For the CDR3, the DNA is TGTGCCAGCAGTTACGAGGGGGGGGTTCATCAGCCCCAGCATTTT. It yields the protein CASSYEGGVHQPQHF.

The chain recombines TRBV10-3 with TRBJ2-7, with TRBD1 as a possible D gene (5 bases). The CDR3 runs to 12 residues. V was shortened by 2 bases and J by 3 bases, with 5 bases between the two germline ends. Per the germline V gene, CDR1 is ENHRY and CDR2 is SYGVKD. The CDR3 reads CAISETGYEQYF. The CDR3 nucleotides are TGTGCCATCAGTGAGACAGGCTACGAGCAGTACTTC.

V and J are TRBV6-5 and TRBJ2-3, with D possibly being TRBD2 (5 bases). Germline values: CDR1 MNHEY, CDR2 SVGAGI. The ends were cut back, 0 bases at V and 2 bases at J, with 9 bases in the middle. The CDR3 runs to 15 residues. CDR3 sequence (DNA): TGTGCCAGCAGTTACTCTCCTAGCTCCACAGATACGCAGTATTTT. As protein: CASSYSPSSTDTQYF.

The gene calls are TRBV10-1 and TRBJ2-1; 9 nucleotides match TRBD1. The CDR3 sequence is 16 residues long. Germline CDR1 is WNHNN and CDR2 is SYGVQD (reference sequence). V shed 5 bases, J shed 3 bases, and the junction held 8 bases outside the gene matches. The CDR3 DNA follows: TGCGCCAGCAGTCACACCGACAGGGGGTGCTACAATGAGCAGTTCTTC. Translation gives CASSHTDRGCYNEQFF.

This chain joins TRBV9 and TRBJ2-7; the D gene is possibly TRBD2 (8 bases). The length of the CDR3 is 16 residues. The V end was cut by 3 bases, the J end by 3 bases, with 19 bases between. Germline V gene data show CDR1 as SGDLS and CDR2 as YYNGEE. The CDR3 loop is CASSAGGDSFLYEQYF. The CDR3 nucleotides are TGTGCCAGCAGCGCGGGGGGGGACAGCTTTCTCTACGAGCAGTACTTC.

This clone was seen a handful of times. The chain employs TRBV7-9 and TRBJ1-1, with TRBD1 matching over 7 bases. The V gene end was trimmed by 3 bases and the J gene end by 8 bases; junction bases not matched to a gene: 0. Germline CDR1 reads SEHNR; CDR2 reads FQNEAQ (reference sequence). The CDR3 sequence is 11 residues long. Here the CDR3 reads CASSLTGEAFF. CDR3 bases: TGTGCCAGCAGCTTGACAGGGGAAGCTTTCTTT.

The V and J genes are TRBV9 and TRBJ2-1; D unclear. Germline CDR1 and CDR2: SGDLS and YYNGEE. The CDR3 has 14 residues. Trimming shortened V by 4 bases and J by 9 bases, and 17 bases separated the two germline ends. The DNA for the CDR3 is TGTGCCAGCAGCATCCGAAATCAGATGGCTGAGCAGTTCTTC. Translated, it gives CASSIRNQMAEQFF.

The V gene is TRBV27, the J gene TRBJ2-1, with 9 bases aligning to TRBD1. CDR1 and CDR2 from the germline V gene are MNHEY and SMNVEV (reference sequence). The length of the CDR3 is 16 residues. J was trimmed by 5 bases and V by 3 bases; bases with no gene match: 8. CDR3 sequence reads: CASSLLGTGRDNEQFF. Here the CDR3 DNA reads TGTGCCAGCAGTTTGCTAGGGACAGGGCGGGACAATGAGCAGTTCTTC.

J is TRBJ2-7 and V is TRBV19, with D possibly TRBD2 on 6 matching bases. The germline V gene encodes CDR1 LNHDA and CDR2 SQIVND (reference sequence). There are 15 residues in the CDR3. Trimming cost V 6 bases and J 7 bases, with 22 bases left between them. In DNA, the CDR3 is TGTGCCAGTAGCCTAGGCCCTGGAGGGACGTTGGAGCAGTACTTC. Encoded protein: CASSLGPGGTLEQYF.

J is TRBJ2-7 and V is TRBV11-2; weak D call: TRBD2 (6 bases). V shed 5 bases and J shed 3 bases, with 11 bases lying between them. Germline loops: CDR1 SGHAT, CDR2 FQNNGV. The CDR3 covers 13 residues. Written as DNA, the CDR3 is TGTGCCAGCAGCCGACTGGGAGGCTACGAGCAGTACTTC. Translation gives CASSRLGGYEQYF.

This sequence joins TRBV5-1 and TRBJ1-1; perhaps TRBD1 as D (5 bases). The CDR3 runs 15 residues. Trimming cost V 7 bases and J 0 bases, with 16 bases left between them. Germline-derived CDR1 and CDR2 are SGHRS and YFSETQ. Written as DNA, the CDR3 is TGCGCCAGCTCGACTGGGGCCGCTATGAACACTGAAGCTTTCTTT. Amino acids: CASSTGAAMNTEAFF.

The genes are TRBV5-4 and TRBJ2-5, with 15 bases aligning to TRBD2. This CDR3 contains 19 residues. Germline CDR1 SGHNT, CDR2 YYREEE (reference sequence). V dropped 2 bases and J dropped 5; count of bases not matched to a gene: 13. For the CDR3, the DNA is TGTGCCAGCAGCTTTACATTTGGACTAGCGGGAGGGCTGGGGGAGACCCAGTACTTC. Translation gives CASSFTFGLAGGLGETQYF.

This chain uses TRBV7-8 with TRBJ2-7; 10 bases match TRBD2. The V and J ends lost 4 bases and 1 base, in that order; junction bases with no gene match: 16. This CDR3 comprises 19 residues. Per germline, CDR1 SGHVS and CDR2 FQNEAQ. The chain's CDR3 is CASSSNRGLTSGPSYEQYF. The CDR3 region has the DNA TGTGCCAGCAGCTCTAACAGGGGGTTGACTAGCGGGCCTTCCTACGAGCAGTACTTC. Using reference TRBV7-8 and TRBJ2-7 for the parts outside the CDR3, the full variable domain is GAGVSQSPRYKVAKRGQDVALRCDPISGHVSLFWYQQALGQGPEFLTYFQNEAQLDKSGLPSDRFFAERPEGSVSTLKIQRTQQEDSAVYLCASSSNRGLTSGPSYEQYFGPGTRLTVT.

This clone was recorded once. The V and J genes are TRBV28 and TRBJ1-6; 7 nucleotides line up with TRBD1. J was trimmed by 6 bases and V by 1 base; bases with no gene match: 6. The germline CDR1 and CDR2 sequences are MDHEN and SYDVKM. CDR3 length equals 16 residues. The CDR3 bases are TGTGCCAGCAGTTTATCTACAGGGGCCCCTAATTCACCCCTCCACTTT. The encoded protein is CASSLSTGAPNSPLHF.

This chain uses TRBV5-1 with TRBJ2-3, with 13 positions matching TRBD2. The CDR3 consists of 18 residues. Germline V gene lookup returns CDR1 SGHRS and CDR2 YFSETQ. Trimming removed 4 bases from V and 4 bases from J; junction bases left unmatched: 12. CDR3 nucleotides: TGCGCCAGCAGCGGGGGGACTAGCGGGGTCGTTGGAGCAGATACGCAGTATTTT. Protein: CASSGGTSGVVGADTQYF. The complete variable domain, with remaining parts taken from reference TRBV5-1 and TRBJ2-3, reads KAGVTQTPRYLIKTRGQQVTLSCSPISGHRSVSWYQQTPGQGLQFLFEYFSETQRNKGNFPGRFSGRQFSNSRSEMNVSTLELGDSALYLCASSGGTSGVVGADTQYFGPGTRLTVL.